Here is one TCR beta chain with its context. The antigen remains undetermined. The record originates from a study of CD8 T cells in Susac syndrome. Overall study context: Sequenced Susac syndrome patients included five or six with clinically active disease and about eight in remission. Blood was drawn from Susac syndrome patients while they were therapy-naive, on corticosteroids, or on intravenous immunoglobulin alone.

Negative magnetic isolation gave CD8+ and CD4+ cells; FACS enriched CD8+ TEMRA. An amount of RNA that ranged from roughly 0.5 to 1 ug was reverse transcribed with random hexamers. One entry per CDR3 protein, called by TCRdb with MiXCR from the immunoSEQ multiplex PCR reads. The sample lists about 200,000 distinct CDR3 sequences, 91% occurring once. From germline, CDR1 is DFQATT and CDR2 SNEGSKA (reference sequence). The V and J ends lost 3 bases and 7 bases respectively, with 22 bases between them. The CDR3 has 16 residues. Broader study findings: The CD4+ T cell repertoires of Susac syndrome were found to show no clonal expansion.

The source material was CD4+ T cells from PBMCs. The receptor was isolated from a human donor with Susac syndrome. The V call is TRBV20-1, the J call TRBJ2-1, with D maybe TRBD1 (5 bases). The CDR3 DNA reads TGCAGTGCTAGGGGGCAAGAGCACGTGATCTCTAATGAGCAGTTCTTC. Translated, it gives CSARGQEHVISNEQFF.